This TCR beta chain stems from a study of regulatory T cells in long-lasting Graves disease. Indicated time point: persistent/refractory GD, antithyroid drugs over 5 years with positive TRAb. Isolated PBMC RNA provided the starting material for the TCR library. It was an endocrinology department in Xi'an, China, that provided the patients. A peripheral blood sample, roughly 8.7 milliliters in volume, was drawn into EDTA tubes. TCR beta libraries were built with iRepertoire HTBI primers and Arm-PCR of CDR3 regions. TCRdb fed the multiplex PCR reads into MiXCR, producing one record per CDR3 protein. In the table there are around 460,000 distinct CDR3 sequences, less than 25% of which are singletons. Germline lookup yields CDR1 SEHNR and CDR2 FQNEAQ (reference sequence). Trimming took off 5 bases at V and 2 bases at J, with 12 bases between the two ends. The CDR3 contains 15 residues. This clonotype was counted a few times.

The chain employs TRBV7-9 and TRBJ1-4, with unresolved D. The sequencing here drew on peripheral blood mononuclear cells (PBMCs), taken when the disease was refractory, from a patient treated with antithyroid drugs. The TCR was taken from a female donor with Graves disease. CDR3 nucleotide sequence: TGTGCCAGCAGCGAAAGCCGTGGGACTAATGAAAAACTGTTTTTT. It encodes CASSESRGTNEKLFF.